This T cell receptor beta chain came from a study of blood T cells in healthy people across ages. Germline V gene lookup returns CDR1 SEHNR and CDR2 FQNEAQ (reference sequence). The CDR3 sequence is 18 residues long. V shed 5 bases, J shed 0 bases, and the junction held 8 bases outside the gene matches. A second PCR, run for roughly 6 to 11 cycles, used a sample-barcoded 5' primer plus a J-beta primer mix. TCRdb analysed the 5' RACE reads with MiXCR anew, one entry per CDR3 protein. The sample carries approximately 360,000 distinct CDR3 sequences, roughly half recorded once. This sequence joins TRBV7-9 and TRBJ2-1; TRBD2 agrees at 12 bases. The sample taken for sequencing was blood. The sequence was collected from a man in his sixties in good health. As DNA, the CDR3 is TGTGCCAGCAGCCCAGGACGACTAGCGGGGGACTCCTACAATGAGCAGTTCTTC. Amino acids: CASSPGRLAGDSYNEQFF.